This T cell receptor beta chain was documented in a study of T cells in Graves' hyperthyroidism and ophthalmopathy. Study-wide background: It was at initial diagnosis, before any treatment, that peripheral blood was collected. Study-wide points: Appearing also in blood were most of the thyroid clonotypes expanded above 0.001.

Newly diagnosed hyperthyroidism patients aged 18 to 65 years had disease lasting under 2 months. Patients with uncontrolled infections, other autoimmune diseases, pregnancy or lactation were excluded. Amplified regions were TCR beta CDR3 sequences from RNA transcripts. HTBI primers drove first-round RT-PCR of the TCR CDR3. TCRdb re-called the multiplex PCR reads through MiXCR, storing one row per CDR3 protein. The table includes some 560,000 distinct CDR3 sequences, 15% to 18% detected once. Of note for this clonotype: As yet, its antigen is unknown. The germline gene is not matched at one end of the junction; a read error may be the cause.

Germline CDR1 is DFQATT and CDR2 is SNEGSKA (reference sequence). CDR3 length: 14 residues. The rearrangement uses TRBV20-1 and TRBJ2-3, with D unresolved. The TCR sequence derives from a woman aged 25 to 39 with Graves' hyperthyroidism. Sequenced sample: blood. The CDR3 here is CNASSQTYTDTQYF. For the CDR3, the DNA is TGCAATGCTAGTTCCCAGACGTACACAGATACGCAGTATTTT.